What follows are 7 T cell receptor beta chains derived from one specimen sequenced in a study of blood T cell repertoires in COVID-19. Using immunoSEQ multiplex PCR, the repertoire was profiled, and TCRdb retains in-frame clones only, with some absent. The data hold some 62,000 clones, with around four fifths observed a single time. Specimen: peripheral blood. Receptors were obtained from a woman aged 80 or over with active or convalescent COVID-19.

The chain couples TRBV5-1 to TRBJ2-5; no clear D gene. CDR1 is SGHRS and CDR2 is YFSETQ in the germline V gene. The CDR3 is made up of 15 amino acids. V shed 2 bases and J shed 8 bases, with 19 bases lying between them. The CDR3 region has the DNA TGCGCCAGCAGCTTTGGTAGCCCCTCCGAAAAAACCCAGTACTTC. Protein sequence: CASSFGSPSEKTQYF.

The chain combines TRBV5-1 with TRBJ1-2; D is unclear. CDR1 and CDR2 from the germline V gene are SGHRS and YFSETQ. V lost 5 bases and J 8 bases, leaving 22 bases between the germline ends. This CDR3 has 15 amino acids. In DNA, the CDR3 is TGCGCCAGCAGTCCAACCCCCGGGGTGGAGTGGGGCTACACCTTC. Amino acid sequence: CASSPTPGVEWGYTF.

The chain has TRBV15 and TRBJ1-6; D possibly corresponds to TRBD1 (6 bases). CDR3 size: 16 residues. Germline V CDR1 and CDR2: LNHNV, YYDKDF (reference sequence). Trimming stripped 0 bases from V and 11 bases from J, with 17 bases between. The CDR3 DNA sequence: TGTGCCACCAGCAGAGATAAGGGCCAGGGGTCGACACCCCTCCACTTT. Residues: CATSRDKGQGSTPLHF.

The chain couples TRBV3-1 (or the pseudogene TRBV3-2) to TRBJ2-3; D might be TRBD2 (6 bases). V was shortened by 5 bases and J by 10 bases, with 16 bases between the two germline ends. Looked up from germline, CDR1 is LGHDT and CDR2 is YNNKEL (reference sequence). This CDR3 comprises 13 residues. The CDR3: CASSFRTIRSQYF. CDR3 DNA sequence: TGTGCCAGCAGCTTCCGGACTATCCGGTCGCAGTATTTT.

The rearrangement uses TRBV5-1 and TRBJ2-3; 8 positions match TRBD2. The CDR3 is 14 amino acids. V lost 5 bases, J lost 5 bases, and 7 bases stayed unmatched. Germline values: CDR1 SGHRS, CDR2 YFSETQ. The CDR3 nucleotides read TGCGCCAGCAGACTCGGGGGGGCCAAAGATACGCAGTATTTT. Translation gives CASRLGGAKDTQYF.

This clone occurred once. The V gene is TRBV11-3, the J gene TRBJ2-2; 10 nucleotides match TRBD1. J lost 5 bases, V lost 5 bases, and 5 bases had no gene match. The germline V gene encodes CDR1 SGHNT and CDR2 YENEEA. This CDR3 contains 15 residues. This CDR3 reads CASSMRTGGTGELFF. The CDR3, as DNA: TGTGCCAGCAGCATGAGGACAGGGGGAACCGGGGAGCTGTTTTTT.

The DNA of the CDR3 is TGTGCCAGCAGCTTGCCGGGGTTTAATCAGCCCCAGCATTTT. It codes for CASSLPGFNQPQHF. The chain has TRBV7-2 and TRBJ1-5, with D unresolved. V lost 3 bases, J lost 4 bases, and 10 bases lay in between. The CDR3 consists of 14 residues. Germline CDR1 reads SGHTA; CDR2 reads FQGNSA.